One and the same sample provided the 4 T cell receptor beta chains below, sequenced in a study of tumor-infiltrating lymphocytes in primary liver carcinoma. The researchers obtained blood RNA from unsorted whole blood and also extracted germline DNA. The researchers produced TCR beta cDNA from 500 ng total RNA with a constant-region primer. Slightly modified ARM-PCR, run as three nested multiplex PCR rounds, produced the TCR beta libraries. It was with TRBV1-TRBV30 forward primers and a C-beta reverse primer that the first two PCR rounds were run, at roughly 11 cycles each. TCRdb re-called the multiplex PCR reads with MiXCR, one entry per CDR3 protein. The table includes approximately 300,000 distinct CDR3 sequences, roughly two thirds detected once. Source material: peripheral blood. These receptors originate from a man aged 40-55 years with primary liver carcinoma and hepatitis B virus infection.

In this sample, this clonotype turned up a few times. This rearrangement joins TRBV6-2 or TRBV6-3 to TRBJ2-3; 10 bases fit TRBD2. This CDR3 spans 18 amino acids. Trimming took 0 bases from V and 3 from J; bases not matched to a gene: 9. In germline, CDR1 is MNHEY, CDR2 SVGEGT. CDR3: CASSYSSSGSWGTDTQYF. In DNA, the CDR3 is TGTGCCAGCAGTTACTCATCTAGCGGGAGTTGGGGTACAGATACGCAGTATTTT.

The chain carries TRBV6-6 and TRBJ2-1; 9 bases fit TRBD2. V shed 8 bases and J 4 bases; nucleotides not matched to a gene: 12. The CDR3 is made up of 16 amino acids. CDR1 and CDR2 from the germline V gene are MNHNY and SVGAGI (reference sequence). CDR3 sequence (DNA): TGTGCCAGCGGGAAACTAGGCGGGAGGGATTACAATGAGCAGTTCTTC. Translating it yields CASGKLGGRDYNEQFF.

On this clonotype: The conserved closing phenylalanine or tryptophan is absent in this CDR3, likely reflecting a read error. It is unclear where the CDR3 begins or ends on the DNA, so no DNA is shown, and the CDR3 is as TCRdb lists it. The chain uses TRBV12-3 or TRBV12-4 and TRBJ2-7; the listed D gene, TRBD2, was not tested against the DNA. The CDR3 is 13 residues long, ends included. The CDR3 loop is CTSSLSSEGPRYS.

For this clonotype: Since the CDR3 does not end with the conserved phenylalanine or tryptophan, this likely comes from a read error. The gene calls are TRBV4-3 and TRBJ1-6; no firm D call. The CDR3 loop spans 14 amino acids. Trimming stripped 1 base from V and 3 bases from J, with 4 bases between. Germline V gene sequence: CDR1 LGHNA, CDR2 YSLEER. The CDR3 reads CASSQAHYNSPLHL. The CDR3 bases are TGCGCCAGCAGCCAAGCCCACTATAATTCACCCCTCCACCTC.